This T cell receptor beta chain was recorded in a study of beta chain features in type 1 diabetes. The study's findings and limits: All four CD4+ subsets from Type 1 diabetes patients carried moderately but significantly shorter TCRB CDR3s. Insertion counts at VDJ junctions were lower in type 1 diabetes patients, who also showed more deletions there. Sequencing from cDNA could over-represent high-TCR-expressing cells.

With regard to this clone: Its matching antigen is unknown.

The authors reverse transcribed all of the isolated RNA, so sequencing captured expressed TCRB transcripts. The repertoire was sequenced with immunoSEQ multiplex PCR; TCRdb's copy has only in-frame clones and lacks some. The profile shows roughly 40,000 clones, roughly 50% of them singletons. Trimming pared 5 bases from V and 0 bases from J, leaving 17 bases between. Germline V gene lookup returns CDR1 LNHDA and CDR2 SQIVND (reference sequence). The CDR3 is made up of 17 amino acids. The V and J genes are TRBV19 and TRBJ1-5; D unclear. Material for sequencing was central memory CD4+ T cells from blood. This TCR was sampled from a woman younger than 35 in good health. The DNA of the CDR3 is TGTGCCAGTAGTGTTACCAAAAGGAGCCTTAGCAATCAGCCCCAGCATTTT. The encoded protein is CASSVTKRSLSNQPQHF.